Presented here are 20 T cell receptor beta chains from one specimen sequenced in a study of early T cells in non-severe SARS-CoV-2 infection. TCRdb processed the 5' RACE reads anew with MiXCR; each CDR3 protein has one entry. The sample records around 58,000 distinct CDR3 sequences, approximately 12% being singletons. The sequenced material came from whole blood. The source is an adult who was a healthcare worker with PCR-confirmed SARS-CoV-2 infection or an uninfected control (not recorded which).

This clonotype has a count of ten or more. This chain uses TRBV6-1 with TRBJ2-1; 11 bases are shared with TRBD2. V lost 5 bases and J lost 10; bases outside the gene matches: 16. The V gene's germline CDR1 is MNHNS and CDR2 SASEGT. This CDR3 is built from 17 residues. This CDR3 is CASSYYPTSGRKTEQFF. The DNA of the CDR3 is TGTGCCAGCAGTTACTACCCCACTAGCGGGAGAAAAACCGAGCAGTTCTTC.

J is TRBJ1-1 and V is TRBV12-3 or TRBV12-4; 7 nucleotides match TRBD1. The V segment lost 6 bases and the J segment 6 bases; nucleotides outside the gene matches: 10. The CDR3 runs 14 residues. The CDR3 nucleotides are TGTGCCAGCAGGGGGAACAGGGGAAGGGCTGAAGCTTTCTTT. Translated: CASRGNRGRAEAFF.

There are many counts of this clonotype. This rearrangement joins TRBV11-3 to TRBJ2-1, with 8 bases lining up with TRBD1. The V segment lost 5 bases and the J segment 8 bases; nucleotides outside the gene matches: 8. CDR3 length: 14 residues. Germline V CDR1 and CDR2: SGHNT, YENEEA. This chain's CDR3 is CASSKGAGQDEQFF. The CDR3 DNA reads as TGTGCCAGCAGCAAGGGGGCGGGACAGGATGAGCAGTTCTTC.

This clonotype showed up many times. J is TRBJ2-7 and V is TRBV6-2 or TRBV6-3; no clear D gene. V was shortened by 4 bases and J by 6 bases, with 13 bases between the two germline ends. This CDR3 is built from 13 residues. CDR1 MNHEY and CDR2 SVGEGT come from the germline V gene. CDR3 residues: CASSSFPYGEQYF. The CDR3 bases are TGTGCCAGCAGTTCCTTCCCTTACGGCGAGCAGTACTTC.

The CDR3 DNA reads as TGCGCCAGCAGCTTGGCCGTCACAACCTACGAGCAGTACTTC. It specifies CASSLAVTTYEQYF. The chain uses TRBV5-1 and TRBJ2-7; D remains ambiguous. The V end lost 0 bases, the J end lost 2 bases, and 9 bases lay between the germline ends. CDR3 length: 14 amino acids. Looked up from germline, CDR1 is SGHRS and CDR2 is YFSETQ.

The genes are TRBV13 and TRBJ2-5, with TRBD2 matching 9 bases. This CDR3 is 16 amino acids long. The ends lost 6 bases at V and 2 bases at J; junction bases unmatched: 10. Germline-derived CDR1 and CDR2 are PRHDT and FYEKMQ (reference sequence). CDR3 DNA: TGTGCCAGCAGACCGTACAGCGGGGGGTGGCAAGAGACCCAGTACTTC. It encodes CASRPYSGGWQETQYF.

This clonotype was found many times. CDR3 DNA: TGCGCCAGCAAGGGACAGGGGGCCAACGGGGAGCTGTTTTTT. Its translation is CASKGQGANGELFF. V gene TRBV10-2 combines with J gene TRBJ2-2, with 12 bases that match TRBD1. Losses at the gene ends were 7 bases for V and 7 bases for J; bases not matched to a gene: 4. From germline, CDR1 is WSHSY and CDR2 SAAADI. The CDR3 covers 14 residues.

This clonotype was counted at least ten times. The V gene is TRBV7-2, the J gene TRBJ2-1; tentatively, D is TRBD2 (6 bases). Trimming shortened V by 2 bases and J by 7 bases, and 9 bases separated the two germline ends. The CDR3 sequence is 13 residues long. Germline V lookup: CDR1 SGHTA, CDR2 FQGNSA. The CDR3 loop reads CASSLTSLNEQFF. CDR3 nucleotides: TGTGCCAGCAGCTTAACTAGCTTGAATGAGCAGTTCTTC.

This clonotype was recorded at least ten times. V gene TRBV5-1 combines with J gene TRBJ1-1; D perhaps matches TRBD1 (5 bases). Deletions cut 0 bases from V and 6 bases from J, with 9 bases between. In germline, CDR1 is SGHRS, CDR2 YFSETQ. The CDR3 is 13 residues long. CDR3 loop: CASSLGQGSEAFF. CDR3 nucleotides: TGCGCCAGCAGCTTGGGGCAGGGCTCTGAAGCTTTCTTT.

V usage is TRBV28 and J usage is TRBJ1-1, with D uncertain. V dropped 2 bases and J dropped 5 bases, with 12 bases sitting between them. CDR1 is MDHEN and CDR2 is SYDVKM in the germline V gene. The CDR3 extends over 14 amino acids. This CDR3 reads CASSLRAEITEAFF. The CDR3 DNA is TGTGCCAGCAGTTTACGGGCGGAGATTACTGAAGCTTTCTTT.

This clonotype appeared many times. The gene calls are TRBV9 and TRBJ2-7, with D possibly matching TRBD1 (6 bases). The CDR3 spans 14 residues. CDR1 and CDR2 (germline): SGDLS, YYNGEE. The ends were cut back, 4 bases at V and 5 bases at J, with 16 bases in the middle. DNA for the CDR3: TGTGCCAGCAGCTTCCAGGGGCTATTCCACGAGCAGTACTTC. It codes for CASSFQGLFHEQYF.

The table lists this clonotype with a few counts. The CDR3 loop is CASSFRQGIWEQFF. The CDR3 coding sequence is TGCGCCAGCAGCTTTAGGCAGGGTATCTGGGAGCAGTTCTTC. V usage is TRBV5-1 and J usage is TRBJ2-1; D is possibly TRBD1 (5 bases). CDR1 is SGHRS, CDR2 YFSETQ, per germline. Trimming took off 2 bases at V and 10 bases at J, with 16 bases between the two ends. This CDR3 is built from 14 residues.

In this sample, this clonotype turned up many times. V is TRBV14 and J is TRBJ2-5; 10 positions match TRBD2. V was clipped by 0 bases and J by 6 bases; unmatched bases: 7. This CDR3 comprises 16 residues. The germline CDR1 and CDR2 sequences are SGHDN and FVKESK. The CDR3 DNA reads TGTGCCAGCAGCCAAGAAGAGGGACTAGCGAGGAAGACCCAGTACTTC. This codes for CASSQEEGLARKTQYF.

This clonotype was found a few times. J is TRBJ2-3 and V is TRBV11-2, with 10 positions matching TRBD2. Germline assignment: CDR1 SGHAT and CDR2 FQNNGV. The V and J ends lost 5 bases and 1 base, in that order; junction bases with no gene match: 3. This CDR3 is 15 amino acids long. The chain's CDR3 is CASSVTSGGTDTQYF. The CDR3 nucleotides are TGTGCCAGCAGCGTAACTAGCGGGGGCACAGATACGCAGTATTTT.

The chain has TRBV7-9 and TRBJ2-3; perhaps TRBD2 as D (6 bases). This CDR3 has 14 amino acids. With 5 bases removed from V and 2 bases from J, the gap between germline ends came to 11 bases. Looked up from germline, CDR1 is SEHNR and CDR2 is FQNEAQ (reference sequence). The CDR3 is CASSLEGLTDTQYF. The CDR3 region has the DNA TGTGCCAGCAGCCTCGAGGGACTCACAGATACGCAGTATTTT.

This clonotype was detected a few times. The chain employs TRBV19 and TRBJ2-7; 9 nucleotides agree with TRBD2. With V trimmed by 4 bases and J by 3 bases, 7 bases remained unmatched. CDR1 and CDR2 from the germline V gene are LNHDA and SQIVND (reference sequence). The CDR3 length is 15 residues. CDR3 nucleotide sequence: TGTGCCAGTAGTACCCAAGCGGGAGGACGCTACGAGCAGTACTTC. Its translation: CASSTQAGGRYEQYF.

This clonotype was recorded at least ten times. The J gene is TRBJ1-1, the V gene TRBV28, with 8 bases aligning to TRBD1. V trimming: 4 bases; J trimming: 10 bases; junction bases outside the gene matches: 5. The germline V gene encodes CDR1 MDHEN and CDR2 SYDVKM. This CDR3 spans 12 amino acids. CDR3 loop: CASSSQGAAAFF. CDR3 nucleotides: TGTGCCAGCAGTTCTCAGGGGGCAGCAGCTTTCTTT.

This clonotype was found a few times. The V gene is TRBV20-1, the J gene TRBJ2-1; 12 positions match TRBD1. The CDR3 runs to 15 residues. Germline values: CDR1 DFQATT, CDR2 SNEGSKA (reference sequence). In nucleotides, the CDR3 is TGCAGCTCGAGGGGACAGGGGGCGTCCTACAATGAGCAGTTCTTC. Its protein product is CSSRGQGASYNEQFF.

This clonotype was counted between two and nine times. The CDR3 DNA is TGTGCCAGTAGTATTCAACATCTCTCCTACAATGAGCAGTTCTTC. Translated: CASSIQHLSYNEQFF. V usage is TRBV19 and J usage is TRBJ2-1; no reliable D call. Between the trimmed V and J ends, which lost 3 bases and 0 bases, there was a span of 9 bases. In germline, CDR1 is LNHDA, CDR2 SQIVND (reference sequence). This CDR3 is built from 15 residues.

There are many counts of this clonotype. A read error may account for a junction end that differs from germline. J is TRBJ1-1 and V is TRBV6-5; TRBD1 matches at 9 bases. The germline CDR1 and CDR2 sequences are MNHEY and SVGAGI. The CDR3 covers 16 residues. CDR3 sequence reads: CASSQDRGVMNAEAFF. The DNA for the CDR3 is TGTGCCAGCAGCCAAGACAGGGGGGTGATGAACGCTGAAGCTTTCTTT.